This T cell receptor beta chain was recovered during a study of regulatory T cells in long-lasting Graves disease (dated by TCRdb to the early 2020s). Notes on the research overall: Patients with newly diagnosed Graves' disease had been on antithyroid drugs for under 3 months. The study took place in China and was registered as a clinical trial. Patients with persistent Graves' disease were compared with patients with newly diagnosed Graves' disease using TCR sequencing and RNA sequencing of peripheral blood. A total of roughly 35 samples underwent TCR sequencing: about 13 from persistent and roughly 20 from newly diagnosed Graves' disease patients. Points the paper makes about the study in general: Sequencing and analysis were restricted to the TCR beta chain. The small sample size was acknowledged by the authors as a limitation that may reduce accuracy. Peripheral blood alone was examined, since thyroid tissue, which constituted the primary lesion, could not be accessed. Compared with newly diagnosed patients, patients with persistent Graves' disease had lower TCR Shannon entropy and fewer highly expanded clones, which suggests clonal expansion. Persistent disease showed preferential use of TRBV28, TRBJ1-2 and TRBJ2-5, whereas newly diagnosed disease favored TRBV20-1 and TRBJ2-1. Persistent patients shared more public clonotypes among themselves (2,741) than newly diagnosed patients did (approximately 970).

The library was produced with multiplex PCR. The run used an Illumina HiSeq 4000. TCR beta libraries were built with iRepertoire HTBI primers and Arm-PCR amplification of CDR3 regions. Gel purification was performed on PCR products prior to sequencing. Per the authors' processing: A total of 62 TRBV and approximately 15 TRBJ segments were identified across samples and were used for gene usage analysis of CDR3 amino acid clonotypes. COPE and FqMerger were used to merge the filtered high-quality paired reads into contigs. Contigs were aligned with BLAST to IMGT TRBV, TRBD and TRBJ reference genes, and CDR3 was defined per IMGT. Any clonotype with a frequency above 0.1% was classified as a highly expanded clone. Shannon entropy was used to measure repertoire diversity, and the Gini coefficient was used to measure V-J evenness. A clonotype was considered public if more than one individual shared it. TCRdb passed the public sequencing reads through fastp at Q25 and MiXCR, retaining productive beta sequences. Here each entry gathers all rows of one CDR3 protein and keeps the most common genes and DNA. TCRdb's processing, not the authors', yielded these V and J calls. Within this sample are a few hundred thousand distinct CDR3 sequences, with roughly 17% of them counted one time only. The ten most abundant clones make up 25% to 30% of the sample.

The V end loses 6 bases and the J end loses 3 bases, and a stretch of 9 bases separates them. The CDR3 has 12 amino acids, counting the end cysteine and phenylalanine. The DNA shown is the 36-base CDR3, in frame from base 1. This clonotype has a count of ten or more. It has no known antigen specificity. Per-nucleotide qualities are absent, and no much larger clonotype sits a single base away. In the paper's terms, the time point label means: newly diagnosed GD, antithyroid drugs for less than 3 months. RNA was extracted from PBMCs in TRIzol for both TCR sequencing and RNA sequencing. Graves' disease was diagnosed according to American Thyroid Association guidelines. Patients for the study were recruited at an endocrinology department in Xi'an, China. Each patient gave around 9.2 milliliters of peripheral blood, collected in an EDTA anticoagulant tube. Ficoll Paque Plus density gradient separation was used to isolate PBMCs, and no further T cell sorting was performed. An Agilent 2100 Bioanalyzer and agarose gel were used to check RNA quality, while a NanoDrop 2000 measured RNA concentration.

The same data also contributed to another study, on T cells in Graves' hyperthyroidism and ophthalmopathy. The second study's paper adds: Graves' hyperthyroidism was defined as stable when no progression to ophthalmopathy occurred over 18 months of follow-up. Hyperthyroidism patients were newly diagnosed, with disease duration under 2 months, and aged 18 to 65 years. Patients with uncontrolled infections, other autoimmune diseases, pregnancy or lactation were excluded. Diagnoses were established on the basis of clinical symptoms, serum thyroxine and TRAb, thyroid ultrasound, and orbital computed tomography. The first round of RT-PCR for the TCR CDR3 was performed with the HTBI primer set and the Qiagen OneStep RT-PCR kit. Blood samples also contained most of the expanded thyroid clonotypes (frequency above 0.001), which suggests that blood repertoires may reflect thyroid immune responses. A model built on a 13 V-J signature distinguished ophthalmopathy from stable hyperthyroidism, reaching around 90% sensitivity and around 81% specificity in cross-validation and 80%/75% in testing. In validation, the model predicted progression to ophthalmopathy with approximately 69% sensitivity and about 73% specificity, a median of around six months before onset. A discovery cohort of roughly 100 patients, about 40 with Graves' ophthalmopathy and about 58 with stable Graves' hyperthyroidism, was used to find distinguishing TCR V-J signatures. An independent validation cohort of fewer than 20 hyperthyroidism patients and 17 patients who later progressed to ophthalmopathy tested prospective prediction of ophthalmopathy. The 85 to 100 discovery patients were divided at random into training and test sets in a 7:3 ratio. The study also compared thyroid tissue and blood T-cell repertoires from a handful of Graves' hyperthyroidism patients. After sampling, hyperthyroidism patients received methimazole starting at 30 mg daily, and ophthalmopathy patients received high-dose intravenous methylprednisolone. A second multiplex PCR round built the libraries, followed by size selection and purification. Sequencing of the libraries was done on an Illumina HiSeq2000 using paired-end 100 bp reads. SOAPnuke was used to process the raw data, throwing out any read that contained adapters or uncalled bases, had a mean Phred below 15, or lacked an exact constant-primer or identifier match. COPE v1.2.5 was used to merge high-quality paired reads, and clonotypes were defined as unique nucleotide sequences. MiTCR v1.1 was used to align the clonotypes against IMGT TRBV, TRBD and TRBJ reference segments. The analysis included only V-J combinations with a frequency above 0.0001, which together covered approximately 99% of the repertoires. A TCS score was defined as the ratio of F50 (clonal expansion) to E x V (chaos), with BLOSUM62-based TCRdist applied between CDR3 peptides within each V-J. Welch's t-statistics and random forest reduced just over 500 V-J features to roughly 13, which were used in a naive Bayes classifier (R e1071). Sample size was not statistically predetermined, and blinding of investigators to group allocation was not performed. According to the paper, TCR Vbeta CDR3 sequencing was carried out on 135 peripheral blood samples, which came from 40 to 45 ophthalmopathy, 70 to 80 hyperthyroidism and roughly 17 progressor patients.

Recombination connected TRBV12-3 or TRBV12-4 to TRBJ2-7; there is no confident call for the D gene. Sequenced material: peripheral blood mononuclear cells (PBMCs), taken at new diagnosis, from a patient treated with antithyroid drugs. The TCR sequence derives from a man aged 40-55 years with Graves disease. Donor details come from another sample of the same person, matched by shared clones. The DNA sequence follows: TGTGCCAGCAGCCATATCATCTACGAGCAGTACTTC. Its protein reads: CASSHIIYEQYF.